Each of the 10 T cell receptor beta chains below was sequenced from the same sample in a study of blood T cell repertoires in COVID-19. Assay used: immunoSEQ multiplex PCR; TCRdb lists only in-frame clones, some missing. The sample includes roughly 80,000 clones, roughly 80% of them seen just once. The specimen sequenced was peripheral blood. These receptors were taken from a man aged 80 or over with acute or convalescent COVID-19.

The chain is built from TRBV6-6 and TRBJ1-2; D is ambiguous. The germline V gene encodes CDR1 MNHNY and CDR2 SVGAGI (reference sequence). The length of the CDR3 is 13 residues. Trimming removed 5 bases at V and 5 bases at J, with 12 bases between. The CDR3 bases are TGTGCCAGCAGTCCTGACAACCTATATGGCTACACCTTC. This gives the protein CASSPDNLYGYTF.

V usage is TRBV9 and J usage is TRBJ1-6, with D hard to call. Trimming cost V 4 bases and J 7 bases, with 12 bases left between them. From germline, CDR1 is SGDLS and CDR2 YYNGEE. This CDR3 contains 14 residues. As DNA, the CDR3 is TGTGCCAGCAGCTCCCAGAACCCCAATTCACCCCTCCACTTT. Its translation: CASSSQNPNSPLHF.

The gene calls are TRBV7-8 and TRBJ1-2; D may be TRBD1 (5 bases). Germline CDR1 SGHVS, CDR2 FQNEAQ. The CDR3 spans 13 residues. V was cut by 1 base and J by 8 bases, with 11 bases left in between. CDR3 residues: CASSLVGGLGYTF. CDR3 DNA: TGTGCCAGCAGCTTAGTTGGGGGGTTAGGCTACACCTTC.

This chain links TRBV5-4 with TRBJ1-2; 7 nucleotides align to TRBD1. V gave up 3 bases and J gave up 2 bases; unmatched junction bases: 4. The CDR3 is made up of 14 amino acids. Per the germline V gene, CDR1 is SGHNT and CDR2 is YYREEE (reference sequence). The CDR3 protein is CASSSPGQNYGYTF. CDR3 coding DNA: TGTGCCAGCAGCTCACCGGGACAGAACTATGGCTACACCTTC.

The CDR3 loop is CASSVDEGDGYTF. The CDR3 DNA follows: TGTGCCAGCAGCGTAGATGAGGGCGATGGCTACACCTTC. This chain links TRBV9 with TRBJ1-2; no firm D call. Germline V gives CDR1 SGDLS, CDR2 YYNGEE. Trimming removed 0 bases from V and 6 bases from J, with 9 bases in between. The CDR3 covers 13 residues.

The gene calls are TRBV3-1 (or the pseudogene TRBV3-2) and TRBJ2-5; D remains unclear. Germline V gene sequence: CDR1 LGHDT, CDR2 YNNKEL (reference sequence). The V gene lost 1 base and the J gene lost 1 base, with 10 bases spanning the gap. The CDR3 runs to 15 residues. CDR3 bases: TGTGCCAGCAGCCAAGGTTATACAGCCCAAGAGACCCAGTACTTC. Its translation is CASSQGYTAQETQYF.

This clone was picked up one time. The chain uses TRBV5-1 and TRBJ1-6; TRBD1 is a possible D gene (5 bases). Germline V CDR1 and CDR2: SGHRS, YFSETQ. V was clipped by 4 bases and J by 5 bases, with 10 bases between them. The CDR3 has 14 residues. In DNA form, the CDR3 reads TGCGCCAGCAGCGCGGACATCGATAATTCACCCCTCCACTTT. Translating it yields CASSADIDNSPLHF.

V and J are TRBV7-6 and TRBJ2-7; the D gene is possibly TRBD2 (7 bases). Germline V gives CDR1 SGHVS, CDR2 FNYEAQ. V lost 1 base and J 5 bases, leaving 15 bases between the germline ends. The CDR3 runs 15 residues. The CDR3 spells CASSLEGGGSDEQYF. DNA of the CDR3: TGTGCCAGCAGCTTAGAAGGGGGGGGAAGCGACGAGCAGTACTTC.

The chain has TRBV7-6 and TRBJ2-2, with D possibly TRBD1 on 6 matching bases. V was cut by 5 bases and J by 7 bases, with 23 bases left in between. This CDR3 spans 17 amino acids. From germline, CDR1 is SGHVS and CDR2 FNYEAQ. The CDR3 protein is CASSRREPYTGSGELFF. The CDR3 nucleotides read TGTGCCAGCAGCCGACGGGAACCATACACAGGGAGCGGGGAGCTGTTTTTT.

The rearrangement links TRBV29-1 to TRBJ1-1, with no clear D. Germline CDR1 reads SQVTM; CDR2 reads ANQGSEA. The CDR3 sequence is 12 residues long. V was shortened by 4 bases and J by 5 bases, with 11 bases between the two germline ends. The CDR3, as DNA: TGCAGCGTTGCTTGGGGAGGGACTGAAGCTTTCTTT. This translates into CSVAWGGTEAFF.